This TCR beta chain originates from a study of blood T cell repertoires in COVID-19. This CDR3 region has 14 residues. Germline CDR1 MNHEY, CDR2 SVGAGI. The ends lost 6 bases at V and 4 bases at J; junction bases unmatched: 3. The protocol was immunoSEQ multiplex PCR, while the TCRdb copy is restricted to in-frame clones and leaves out a portion. The sample has about 130,000 clones; 70% to 90% are singletons. This rearrangement joins TRBV6-5 to TRBJ2-2, with 9 bases matching TRBD2. The clonotype originates from a woman aged 55-69 years with acute or convalescent COVID-19. Input material: peripheral blood. The CDR3 reads CASRPSGITGELFF. CDR3 DNA sequence: TGTGCCAGCAGACCTAGCGGGATCACCGGGGAGCTGTTTTTT.